One sample yielded the 3 T cell receptor beta chains listed below, sequenced in a study of T cell responses to AZD1222 COVID-19 vaccine. Method: immunoSEQ multiplex PCR; TCRdb's copy keeps in-frame clones and lacks some. The sample has about 97,000 clones, 85% to 90% seen once. The source was peripheral blood, collected on day 0 of AZD1222 vaccination. The receptors were gathered from an adult in good health.

This clone was picked up a small number of times. The gene calls are TRBV5-4 and TRBJ1-5, with D maybe TRBD1 (5 bases). V shed 4 bases and J shed 0 bases, with 8 bases lying between them. Per the germline V gene, CDR1 is SGHNT and CDR2 is YYREEE (reference sequence). This CDR3 comprises 14 residues. The CDR3, as DNA: TGTGCCAGCAGCCAAAGGGGTAGCAATCAGCCCCAGCATTTT. It is translated as CASSQRGSNQPQHF.

This sequence joins TRBV11-2 and TRBJ2-1; 13 bases line up with TRBD2. CDR1 SGHAT and CDR2 FQNNGV come from the germline V gene. The CDR3 is made up of 18 amino acids. V lost 4 bases, J lost 2 bases, and 8 bases stayed unmatched. CDR3 protein: CASSSYRTSGRAYNEQFF. CDR3 DNA sequence: TGTGCCAGCAGCTCGTACAGAACTAGCGGGAGGGCCTACAATGAGCAGTTCTTC.

This clone occurred once. The chain carries TRBV6-5 and TRBJ2-5, with 7 bases aligning to TRBD1. CDR3 length: 14 residues. Germline CDR1 reads MNHEY; CDR2 reads SVGAGI. The J segment lost 7 bases and the V segment lost 6 bases, leaving 11 bases of the junction unmatched. CDR3 in DNA: TGTGCCAGCAGCCGATACAGGGGAGAGGGGACCCAGTACTTC. Its protein is CASSRYRGEGTQYF.